This T cell receptor beta chain was captured in a study of siplizumab effects on memory and regulatory T cells. Study observations and caveats: Naive T cells, seemingly more diverse than memory cells, seemed major alloresponse contributors.

Profiling relied on immunoSEQ multiplex PCR, and the TCRdb table lists in-frame clones only, not all of them. The data contain some 97,000 clones, roughly 94% of them seen just once; the ten biggest clones take up about 0.6%. This clone was detected once. Its cognate antigen is unknown. The clonotype was recovered from a human donor in good health. The sequencing input was Tregs sorted from blood.

The DNA for the CDR3 is TGTGCCAGTAGTGGTCGAGGACAGGTACGGGGACAGCCCCAGCATTTT. Amino acid sequence: CASSGRGQVRGQPQHF. The chain is built from TRBV19 and TRBJ1-5, with 7 bases lining up with TRBD1. The CDR3 length is 16 residues. Unmatched junction bases numbered 14, after V lost 5 bases and J lost 7 bases. From germline, CDR1 is LNHDA and CDR2 SQIVND (reference sequence).